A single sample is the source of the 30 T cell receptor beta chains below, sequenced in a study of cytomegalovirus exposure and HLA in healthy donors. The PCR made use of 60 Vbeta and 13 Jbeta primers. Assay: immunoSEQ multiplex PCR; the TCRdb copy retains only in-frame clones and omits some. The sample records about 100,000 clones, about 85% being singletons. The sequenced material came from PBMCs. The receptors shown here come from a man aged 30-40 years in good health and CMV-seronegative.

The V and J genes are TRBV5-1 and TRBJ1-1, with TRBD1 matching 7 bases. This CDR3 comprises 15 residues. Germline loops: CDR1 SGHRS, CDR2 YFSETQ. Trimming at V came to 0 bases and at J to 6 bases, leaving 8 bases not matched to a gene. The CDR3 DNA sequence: TGCGCCAGCAGCTTGGCTGCCAGGGGGACGGCTGAAGCTTTCTTT. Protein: CASSLAARGTAEAFF.

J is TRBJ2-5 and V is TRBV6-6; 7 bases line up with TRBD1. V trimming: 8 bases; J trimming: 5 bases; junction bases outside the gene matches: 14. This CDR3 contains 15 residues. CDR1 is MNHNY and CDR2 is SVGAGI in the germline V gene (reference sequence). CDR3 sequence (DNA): TGTGCCAGCCGTAAAAAGACAGGGTGGGAGGAGACCCAGTACTTC. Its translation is CASRKKTGWEETQYF.

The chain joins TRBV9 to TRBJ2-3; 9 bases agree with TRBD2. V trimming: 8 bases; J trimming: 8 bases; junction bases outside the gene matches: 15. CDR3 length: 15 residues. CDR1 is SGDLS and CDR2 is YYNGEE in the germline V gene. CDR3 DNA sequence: TGTGCCAGTTCAGAGGGGGCTAGCGGGACTTCTACGCAGTATTTT. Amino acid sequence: CASSEGASGTSTQYF.

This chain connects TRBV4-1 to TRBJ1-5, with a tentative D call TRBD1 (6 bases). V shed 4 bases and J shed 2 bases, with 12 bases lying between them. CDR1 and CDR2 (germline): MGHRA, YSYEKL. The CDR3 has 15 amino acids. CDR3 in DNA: TGCGCCAGCAGCCGCGACCCAGGGGGCAATCAGCCCCAGCATTTT. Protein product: CASSRDPGGNQPQHF.

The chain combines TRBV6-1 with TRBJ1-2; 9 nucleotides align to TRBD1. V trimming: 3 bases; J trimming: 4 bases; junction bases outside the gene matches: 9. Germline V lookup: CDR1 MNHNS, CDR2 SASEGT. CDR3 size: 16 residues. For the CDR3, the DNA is TGTGCCAGCAGTGAGATAAGGACAGGGGTTGGCTATGGCTACACCTTC. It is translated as CASSEIRTGVGYGYTF.

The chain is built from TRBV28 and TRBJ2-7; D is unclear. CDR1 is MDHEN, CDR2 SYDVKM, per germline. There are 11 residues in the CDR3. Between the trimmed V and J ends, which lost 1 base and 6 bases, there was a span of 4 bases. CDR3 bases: TGTGCCAGCAGTTTATCTCGCGAGCAGTACTTC. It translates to CASSLSREQYF.

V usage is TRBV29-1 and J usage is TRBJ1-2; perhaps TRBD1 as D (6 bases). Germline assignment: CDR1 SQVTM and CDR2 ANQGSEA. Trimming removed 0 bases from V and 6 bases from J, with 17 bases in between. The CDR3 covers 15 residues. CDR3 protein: CSVEDEWGGRDGYTF. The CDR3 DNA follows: TGCAGCGTTGAAGATGAATGGGGGGGGCGCGATGGCTACACCTTC.

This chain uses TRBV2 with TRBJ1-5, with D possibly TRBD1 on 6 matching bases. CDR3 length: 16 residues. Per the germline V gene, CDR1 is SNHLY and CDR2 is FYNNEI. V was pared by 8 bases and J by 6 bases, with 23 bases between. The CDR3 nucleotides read TGTGCCAGCTCAAGAATCACGGGGGGGCGCTTTCAGCCCCAGCATTTT. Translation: CASSRITGGRFQPQHF. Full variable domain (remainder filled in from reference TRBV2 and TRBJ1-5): EPEVTQTPSHQVTQMGQEVILRCVPISNHLYFYWYRQILGQKVEFLVSFYNNEISEKSEIFDDQFSVERPDGSNFTLKIRSTKLEDSAMYFCASSRITGGRFQPQHFGDGTRLSIL.

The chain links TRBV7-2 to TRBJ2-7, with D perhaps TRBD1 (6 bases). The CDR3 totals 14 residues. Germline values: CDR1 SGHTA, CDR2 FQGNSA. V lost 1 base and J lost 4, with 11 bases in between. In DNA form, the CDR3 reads TGTGCCAGCAGCTTAGGGACAGCCTTTTACGAGCAGTACTTC. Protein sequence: CASSLGTAFYEQYF.

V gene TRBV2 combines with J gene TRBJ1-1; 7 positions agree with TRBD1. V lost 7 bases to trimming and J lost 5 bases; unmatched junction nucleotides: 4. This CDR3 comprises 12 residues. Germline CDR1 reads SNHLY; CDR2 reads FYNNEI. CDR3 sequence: CASKQGPTEAFF. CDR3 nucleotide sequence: TGTGCCAGCAAACAGGGGCCAACTGAAGCTTTCTTT.

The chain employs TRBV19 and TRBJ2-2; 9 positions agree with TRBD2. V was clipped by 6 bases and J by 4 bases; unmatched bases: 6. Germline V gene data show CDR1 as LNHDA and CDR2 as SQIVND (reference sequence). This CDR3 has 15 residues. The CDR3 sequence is CASSRGSGGTGELFF. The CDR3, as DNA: TGTGCCAGTAGCAGGGGTAGCGGGGGCACCGGGGAGCTGTTTTTT.

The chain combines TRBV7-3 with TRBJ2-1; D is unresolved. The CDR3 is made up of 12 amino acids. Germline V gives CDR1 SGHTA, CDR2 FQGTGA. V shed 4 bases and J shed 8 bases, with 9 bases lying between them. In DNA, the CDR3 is TGTGCCAGCAGCTCCTCGAGCCATGAGCAGTTCTTC. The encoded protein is CASSSSSHEQFF. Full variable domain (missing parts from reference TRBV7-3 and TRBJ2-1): GAGVSQTPSNKVTEKGKYVELRCDPISGHTALYWYRQSLGQGPEFLIYFQGTGAADDSGLPNDRFFAVRPEGSVSTLKIQRTERGDSAVYLCASSSSSHEQFFGPGTRLTVL.

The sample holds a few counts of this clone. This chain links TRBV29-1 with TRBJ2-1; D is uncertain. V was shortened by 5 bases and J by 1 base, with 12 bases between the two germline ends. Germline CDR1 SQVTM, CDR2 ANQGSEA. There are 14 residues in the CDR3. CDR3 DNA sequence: TGCAGCGTTCGACTCATCACGTCCTACAATGAGCAGTTCTTC. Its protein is CSVRLITSYNEQFF.

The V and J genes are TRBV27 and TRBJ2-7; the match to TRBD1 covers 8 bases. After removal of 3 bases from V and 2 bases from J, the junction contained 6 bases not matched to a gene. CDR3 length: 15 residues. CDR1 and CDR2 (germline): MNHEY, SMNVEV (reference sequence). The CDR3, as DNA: TGTGCCAGCAGTTTCCGGACAGGGAAGACCTACGAGCAGTACTTC. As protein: CASSFRTGKTYEQYF.

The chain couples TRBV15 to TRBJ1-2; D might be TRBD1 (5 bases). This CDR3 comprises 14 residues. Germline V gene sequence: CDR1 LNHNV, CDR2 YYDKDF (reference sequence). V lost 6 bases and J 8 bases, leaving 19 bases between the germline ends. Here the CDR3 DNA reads TGTGCCACCAGTCGAGACAGCTTTACCGGGGGCTACACCTTC. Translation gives CATSRDSFTGGYTF.

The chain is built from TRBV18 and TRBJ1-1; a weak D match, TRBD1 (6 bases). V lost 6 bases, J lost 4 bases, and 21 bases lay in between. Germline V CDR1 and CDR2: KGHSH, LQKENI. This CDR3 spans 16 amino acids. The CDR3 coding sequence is TGTGCCAGCTCGCAGCGAGGACAGACGAACCCCACTGAAGCTTTCTTT. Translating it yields CASSQRGQTNPTEAFF.

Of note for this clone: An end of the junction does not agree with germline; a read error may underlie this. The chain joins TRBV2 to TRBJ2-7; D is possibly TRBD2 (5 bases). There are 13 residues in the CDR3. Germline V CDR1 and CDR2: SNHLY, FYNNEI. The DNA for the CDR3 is TGTGCCAGCAGTGAAGTTGGTAGCGCCAGGTCACCCTTC. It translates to CASSEVGSARSPF.

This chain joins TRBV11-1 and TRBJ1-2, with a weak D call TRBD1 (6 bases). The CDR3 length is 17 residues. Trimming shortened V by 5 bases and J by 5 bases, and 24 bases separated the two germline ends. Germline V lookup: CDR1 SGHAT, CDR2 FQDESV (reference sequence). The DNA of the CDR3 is TGTGCCAGCAGCGCGAAGTGGACAGAGAGAGGAGATTATGGCTACACCTTC. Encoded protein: CASSAKWTERGDYGYTF. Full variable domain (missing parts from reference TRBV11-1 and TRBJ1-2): EAEVAQSPRYKITEKSQAVAFWCDPISGHATLYWYRQILGQGPELLVQFQDESVVDDSQLPKDRFSAERLKGVDSTLKIQPAELGDSAMYLCASSAKWTERGDYGYTFGSGTRLTVV.

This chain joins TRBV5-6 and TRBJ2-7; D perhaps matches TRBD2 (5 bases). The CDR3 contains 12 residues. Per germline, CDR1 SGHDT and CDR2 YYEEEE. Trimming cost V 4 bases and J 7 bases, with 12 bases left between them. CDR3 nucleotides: TGTGCCAGCAGCCCCCGGGAATCGGAGCAGTACTTC. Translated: CASSPRESEQYF.

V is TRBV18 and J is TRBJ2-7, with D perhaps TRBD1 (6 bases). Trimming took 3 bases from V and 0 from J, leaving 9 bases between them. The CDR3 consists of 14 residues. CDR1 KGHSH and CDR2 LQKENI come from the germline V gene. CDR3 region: CASSPTGSSYEQYF. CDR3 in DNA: TGTGCCAGCTCACCGACAGGAAGCTCCTACGAGCAGTACTTC. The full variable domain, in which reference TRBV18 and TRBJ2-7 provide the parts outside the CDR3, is NAGVMQNPRHLVRRRGQEARLRCSPMKGHSHVYWYRQLPEEGLKFMVYLQKENIIDESGMPKERFSAEFPKEGPSILRIQQVVRGDSAAYFCASSPTGSSYEQYFGPGTRLTVT.

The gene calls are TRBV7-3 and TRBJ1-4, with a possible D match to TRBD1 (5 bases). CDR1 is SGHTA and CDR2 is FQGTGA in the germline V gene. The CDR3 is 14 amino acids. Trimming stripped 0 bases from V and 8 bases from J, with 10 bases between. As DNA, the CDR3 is TGTGCCAGCAGCTTAACAGGGGCGGGGGAAAAACTGTTTTTT. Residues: CASSLTGAGEKLFF.

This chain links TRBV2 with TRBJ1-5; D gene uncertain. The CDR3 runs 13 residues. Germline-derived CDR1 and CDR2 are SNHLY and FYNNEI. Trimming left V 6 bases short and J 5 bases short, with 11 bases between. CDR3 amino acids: CASRSTRDQPQHF. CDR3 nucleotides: TGTGCCAGCAGATCAACCCGAGATCAGCCCCAGCATTTT.

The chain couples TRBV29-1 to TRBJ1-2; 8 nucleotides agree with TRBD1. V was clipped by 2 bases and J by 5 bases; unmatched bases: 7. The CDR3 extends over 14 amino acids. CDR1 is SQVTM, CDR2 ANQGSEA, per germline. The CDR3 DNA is TGCAGCGTTGAAATCAGGGGGCGACGGTATGGCTACACCTTC. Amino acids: CSVEIRGRRYGYTF.

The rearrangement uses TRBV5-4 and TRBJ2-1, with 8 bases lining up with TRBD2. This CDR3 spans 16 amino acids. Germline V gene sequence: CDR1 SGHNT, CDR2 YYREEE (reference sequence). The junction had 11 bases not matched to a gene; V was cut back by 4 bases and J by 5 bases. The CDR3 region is CASSPRKLAVNNEQFF. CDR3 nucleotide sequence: TGTGCCAGCAGCCCCAGAAAACTAGCGGTAAACAATGAGCAGTTCTTC.

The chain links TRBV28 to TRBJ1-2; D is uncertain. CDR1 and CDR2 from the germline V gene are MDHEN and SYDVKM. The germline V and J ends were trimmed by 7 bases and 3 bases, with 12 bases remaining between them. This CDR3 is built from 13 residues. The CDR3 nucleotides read TGTGCCAGCATTCGGAGCGTGGACTATGGCTACACCTTC. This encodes CASIRSVDYGYTF.

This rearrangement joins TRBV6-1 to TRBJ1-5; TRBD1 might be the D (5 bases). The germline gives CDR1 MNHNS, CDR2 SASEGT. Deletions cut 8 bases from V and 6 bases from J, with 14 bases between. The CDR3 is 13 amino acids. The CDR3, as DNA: TGTGCCAGCGATTGGGCGCAGGGTCAGCCCCAGCATTTT. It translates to CASDWAQGQPQHF.

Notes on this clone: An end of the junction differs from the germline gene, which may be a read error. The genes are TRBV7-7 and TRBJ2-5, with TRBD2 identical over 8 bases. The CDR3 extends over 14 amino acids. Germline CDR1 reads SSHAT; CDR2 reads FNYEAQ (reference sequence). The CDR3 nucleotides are TGTGCTAGCAGCCGGGGTAGCGGGACGGAGACCCAGTACTTC. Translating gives CASSRGSGTETQYF.

CDR3 nucleotide sequence: TGCAGCCGGACTAGCGGCAATGAGCAGTTCTTC. Translation gives CSRTSGNEQFF. The chain employs TRBV20-1 and TRBJ2-1, with 10 nucleotides matching TRBD2. The CDR3 runs to 11 residues. CDR1 DFQATT and CDR2 SNEGSKA come from the germline V gene (reference sequence).

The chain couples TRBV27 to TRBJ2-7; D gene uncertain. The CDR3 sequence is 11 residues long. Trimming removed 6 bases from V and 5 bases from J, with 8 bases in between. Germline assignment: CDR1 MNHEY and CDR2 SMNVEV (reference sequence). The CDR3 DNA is TGTGCCAGCAGGGGCGTGAACGAGCAGTACTTC. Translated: CASRGVNEQYF.

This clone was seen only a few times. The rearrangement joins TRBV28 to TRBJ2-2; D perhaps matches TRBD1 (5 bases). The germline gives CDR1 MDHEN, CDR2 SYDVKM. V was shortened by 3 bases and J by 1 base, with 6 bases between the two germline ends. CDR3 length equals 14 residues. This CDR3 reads CASSFQGNTGELFF. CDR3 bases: TGTGCCAGCAGTTTCCAGGGGAACACCGGGGAGCTGTTTTTT. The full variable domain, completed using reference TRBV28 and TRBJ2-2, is DVKVTQSSRYLVKRTGEKVFLECVQDMDHENMFWYRQDPGLGLRLIYFSYDVKMKEKGDIPEGYSVSREKKERFSLILESASTNQTSMYLCASSFQGNTGELFFGEGSRLTVL.